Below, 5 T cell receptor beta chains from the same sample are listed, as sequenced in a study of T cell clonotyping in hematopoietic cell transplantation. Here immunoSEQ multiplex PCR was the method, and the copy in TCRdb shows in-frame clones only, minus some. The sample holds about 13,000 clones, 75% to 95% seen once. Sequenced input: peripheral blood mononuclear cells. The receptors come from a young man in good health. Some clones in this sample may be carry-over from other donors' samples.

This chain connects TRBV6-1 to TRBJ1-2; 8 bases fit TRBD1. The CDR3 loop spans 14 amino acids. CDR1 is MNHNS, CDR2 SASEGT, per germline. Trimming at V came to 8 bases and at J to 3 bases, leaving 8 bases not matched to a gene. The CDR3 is CASCSGGWDYGYTF. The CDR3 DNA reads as TGTGCCAGCTGCTCAGGGGGCTGGGACTATGGCTACACCTTC.

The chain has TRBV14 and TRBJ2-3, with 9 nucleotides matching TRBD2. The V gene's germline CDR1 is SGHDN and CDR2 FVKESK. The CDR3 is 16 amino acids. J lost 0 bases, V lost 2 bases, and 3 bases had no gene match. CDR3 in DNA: TGTGCCAGCAGCCAACAAACTAGCGGGAGCACAGATACGCAGTATTTT. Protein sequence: CASSQQTSGSTDTQYF.

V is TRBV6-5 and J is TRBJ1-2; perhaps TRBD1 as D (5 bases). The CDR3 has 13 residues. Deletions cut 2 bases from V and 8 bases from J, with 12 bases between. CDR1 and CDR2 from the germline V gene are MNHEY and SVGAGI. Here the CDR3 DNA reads TGTGCCAGCAGTTACGTACAGGCGGAGGGCTACACCTTC. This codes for CASSYVQAEGYTF.

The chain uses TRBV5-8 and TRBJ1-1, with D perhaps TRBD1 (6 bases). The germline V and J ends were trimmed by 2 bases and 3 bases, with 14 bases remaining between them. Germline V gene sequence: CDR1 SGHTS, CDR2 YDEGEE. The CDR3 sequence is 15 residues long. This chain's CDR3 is CASSLPDRIDTEAFF. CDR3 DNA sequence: TGTGCCAGCAGCTTACCCGACAGGATTGACACTGAAGCTTTCTTT.

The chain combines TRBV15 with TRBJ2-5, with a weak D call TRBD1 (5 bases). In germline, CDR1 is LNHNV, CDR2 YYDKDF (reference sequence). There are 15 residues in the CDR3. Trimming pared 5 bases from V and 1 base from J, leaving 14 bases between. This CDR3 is CATSPPGALQETQYF. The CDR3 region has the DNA TGTGCCACCAGCCCCCCTGGGGCCCTCCAAGAGACCCAGTACTTC.